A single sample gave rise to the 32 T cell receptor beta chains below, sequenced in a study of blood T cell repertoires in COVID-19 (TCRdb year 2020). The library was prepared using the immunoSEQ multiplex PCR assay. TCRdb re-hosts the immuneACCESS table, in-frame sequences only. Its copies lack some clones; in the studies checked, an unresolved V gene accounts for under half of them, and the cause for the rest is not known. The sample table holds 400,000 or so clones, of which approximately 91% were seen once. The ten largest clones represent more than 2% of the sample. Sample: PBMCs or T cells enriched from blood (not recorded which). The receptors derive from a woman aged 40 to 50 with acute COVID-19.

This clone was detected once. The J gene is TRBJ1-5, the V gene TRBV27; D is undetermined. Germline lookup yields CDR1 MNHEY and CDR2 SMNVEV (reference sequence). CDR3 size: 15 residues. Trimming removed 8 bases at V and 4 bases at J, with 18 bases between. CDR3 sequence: CASRPTLGLNQPQHF. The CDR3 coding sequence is TGTGCCAGCCGCCCGACTCTCGGATTGAATCAGCCCCAGCATTTT.

The CDR3, as DNA: TGTGCCAGCAGCGCCCGGACTAGCGGGGGGGTCCGGGATACGCAGTATTTT. Protein sequence: CASSARTSGGVRDTQYF. The chain recombines TRBV9 with TRBJ2-3, with 15 bases matching TRBD2. This CDR3 region has 17 residues. Trimming took 3 bases from V and 6 from J; bases not matched to a gene: 8. Germline V gene data show CDR1 as SGDLS and CDR2 as YYNGEE.

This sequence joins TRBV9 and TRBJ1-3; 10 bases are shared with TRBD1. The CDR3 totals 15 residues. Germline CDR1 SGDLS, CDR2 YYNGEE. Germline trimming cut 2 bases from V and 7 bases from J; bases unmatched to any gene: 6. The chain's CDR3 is CASSVTGGLGNTIYF. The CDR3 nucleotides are TGTGCCAGCAGCGTGACAGGGGGCCTGGGGAACACCATATATTTT.

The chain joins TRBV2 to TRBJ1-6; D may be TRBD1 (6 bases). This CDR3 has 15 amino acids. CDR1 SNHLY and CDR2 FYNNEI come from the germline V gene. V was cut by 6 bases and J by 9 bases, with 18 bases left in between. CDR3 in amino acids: CASSDLRQGLSPLHF. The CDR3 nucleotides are TGTGCCAGCAGCGATCTACGGCAGGGGCTTTCACCCCTCCACTTT.

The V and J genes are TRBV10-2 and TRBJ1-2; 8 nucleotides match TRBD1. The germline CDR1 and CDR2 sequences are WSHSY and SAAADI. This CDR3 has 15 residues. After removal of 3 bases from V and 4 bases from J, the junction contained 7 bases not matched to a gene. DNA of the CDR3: TGCGCCAGCAGTGATTACCCCGACAGGGGCTATGGCTACACCTTC. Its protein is CASSDYPDRGYGYTF.

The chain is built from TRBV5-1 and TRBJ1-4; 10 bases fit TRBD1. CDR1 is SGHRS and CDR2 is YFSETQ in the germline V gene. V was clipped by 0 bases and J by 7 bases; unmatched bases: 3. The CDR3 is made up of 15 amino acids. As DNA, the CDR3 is TGCGCCAGCAGCTTGGCCCGGGACAGGGGTGAAAAACTGTTTTTT. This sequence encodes CASSLARDRGEKLFF. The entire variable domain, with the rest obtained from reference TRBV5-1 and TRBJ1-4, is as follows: KAGVTQTPRYLIKTRGQQVTLSCSPISGHRSVSWYQQTPGQGLQFLFEYFSETQRNKGNFPGRFSGRQFSNSRSEMNVSTLELGDSALYLCASSLARDRGEKLFFGSGTQLSVL.

In DNA, the CDR3 is TGTGCCAGCAGCGCCTTCGCGGGGGGCTCCTACAATGAGCAGTTCTTC. This translates into CASSAFAGGSYNEQFF. The J gene is TRBJ2-1, the V gene TRBV7-9; 8 bases fit TRBD2. J gave up 0 bases and V 5 bases, and 6 bases lay outside the gene matches. There are 16 residues in the CDR3. Germline V gene data show CDR1 as SEHNR and CDR2 as FQNEAQ (reference sequence).

CDR3 region: CASSQEVGGVWETQYF. As DNA, the CDR3 is TGCGCCAGCAGCCAAGAGGTGGGGGGGGTCTGGGAGACCCAGTACTTC. The rearrangement uses TRBV4-1 and TRBJ2-5, with 7 bases identical to TRBD2. Germline assignment: CDR1 MGHRA and CDR2 YSYEKL. V gave up 0 bases and J gave up 5 bases; unmatched junction bases: 9. CDR3 size: 16 residues.

CDR3 nucleotides: TGTGCCATCAGTGACAGCGGGGGGCCCTCCTACGAGCAGTACTTC. Residues: CAISDSGGPSYEQYF. V usage is TRBV10-3 and J usage is TRBJ2-7; 9 bases are a match to TRBD2. The germline V gene has CDR1 ENHRY and CDR2 SYGVKD. The ends lost 3 bases at V and 0 bases at J; junction bases unmatched: 3. This CDR3 comprises 15 residues.

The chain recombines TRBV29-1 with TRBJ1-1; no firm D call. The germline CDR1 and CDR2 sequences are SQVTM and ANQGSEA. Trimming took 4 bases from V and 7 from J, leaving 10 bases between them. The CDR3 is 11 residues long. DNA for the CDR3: TGCAGCGTTGCAAGCCGGGGTGAAGCTTTCTTT. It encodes CSVASRGEAFF.

CDR3 coding DNA: TGTGCAAGTCGCCAAACAGGGGTGGGAGCTTTCTTT. Translating gives CASRQTGVGAFF. This rearrangement joins TRBV12-2 to TRBJ1-1; whether TRBD1, the table's D call, matches the DNA was not checked. TRBV12-2 is a pseudogene segment. The CDR3 is made up of 12 amino acids.

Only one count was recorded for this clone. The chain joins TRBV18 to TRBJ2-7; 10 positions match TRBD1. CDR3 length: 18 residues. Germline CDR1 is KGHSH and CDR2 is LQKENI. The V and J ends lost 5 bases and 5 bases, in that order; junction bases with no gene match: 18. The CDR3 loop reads CASSTNILRDRGLHEQYF. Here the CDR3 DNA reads TGTGCCAGCTCAACAAACATCTTGCGGGACAGGGGTCTTCACGAGCAGTACTTC.

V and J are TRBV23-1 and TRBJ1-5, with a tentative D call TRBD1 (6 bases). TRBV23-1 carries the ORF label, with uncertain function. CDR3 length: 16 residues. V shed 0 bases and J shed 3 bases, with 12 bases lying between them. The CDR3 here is CASSQSDRSHNQPQHF. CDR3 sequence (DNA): TGCGCCAGCAGTCAATCTGACAGGAGTCACAATCAGCCCCAGCATTTT.

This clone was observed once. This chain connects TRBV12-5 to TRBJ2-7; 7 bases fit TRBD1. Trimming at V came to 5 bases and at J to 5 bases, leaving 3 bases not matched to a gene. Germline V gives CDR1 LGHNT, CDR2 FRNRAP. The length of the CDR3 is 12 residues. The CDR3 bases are TGTGCTAGTGGTCCCGGGACAGACGAGCAGTACTTC. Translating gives CASGPGTDEQYF.

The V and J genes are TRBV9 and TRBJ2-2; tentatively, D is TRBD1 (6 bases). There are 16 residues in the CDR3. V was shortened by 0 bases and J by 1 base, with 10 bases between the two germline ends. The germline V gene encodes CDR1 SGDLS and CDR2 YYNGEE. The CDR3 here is CASSVGTGRNTGELFF. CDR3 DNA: TGTGCCAGCAGCGTAGGTACAGGGCGGAACACCGGGGAGCTGTTTTTT. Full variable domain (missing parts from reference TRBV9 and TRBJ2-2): DSGVTQTPKHLITATGQRVTLRCSPRSGDLSVYWYQQSLDQGLQFLIQYYNGEERAKGNILERFSAQQFPDLHSELNLSSLELGDSALYFCASSVGTGRNTGELFFGEGSRLTVL.

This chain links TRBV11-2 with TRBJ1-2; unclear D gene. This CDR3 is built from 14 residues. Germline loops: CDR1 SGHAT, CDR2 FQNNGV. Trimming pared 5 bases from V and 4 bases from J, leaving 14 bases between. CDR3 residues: CASSPDGEVYGYTF. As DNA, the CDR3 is TGTGCCAGCAGCCCAGACGGGGAGGTCTATGGCTACACCTTC.

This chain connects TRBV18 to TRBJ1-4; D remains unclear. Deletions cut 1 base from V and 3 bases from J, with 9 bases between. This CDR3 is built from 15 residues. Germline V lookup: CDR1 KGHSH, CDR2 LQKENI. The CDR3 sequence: CASSPREAANEKLFF. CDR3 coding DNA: TGTGCCAGCTCACCACGGGAGGCAGCTAATGAAAAACTGTTTTTT.

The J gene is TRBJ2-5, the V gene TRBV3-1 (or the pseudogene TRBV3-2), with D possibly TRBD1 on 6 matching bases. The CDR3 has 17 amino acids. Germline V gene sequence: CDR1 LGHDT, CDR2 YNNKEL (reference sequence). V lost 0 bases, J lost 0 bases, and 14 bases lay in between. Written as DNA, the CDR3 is TGTGCCAGCAGCCAAGATCAGGGGTGGCAATACCAAGAGACCCAGTACTTC. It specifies CASSQDQGWQYQETQYF.

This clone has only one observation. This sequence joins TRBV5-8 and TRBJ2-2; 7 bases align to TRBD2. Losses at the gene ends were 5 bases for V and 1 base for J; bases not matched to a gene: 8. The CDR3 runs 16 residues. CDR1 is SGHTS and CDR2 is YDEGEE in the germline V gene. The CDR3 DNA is TGTGCCAGCAGTTCCCCCCTAGCGGTGAACACCGGGGAGCTGTTTTTT. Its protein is CASSSPLAVNTGELFF.

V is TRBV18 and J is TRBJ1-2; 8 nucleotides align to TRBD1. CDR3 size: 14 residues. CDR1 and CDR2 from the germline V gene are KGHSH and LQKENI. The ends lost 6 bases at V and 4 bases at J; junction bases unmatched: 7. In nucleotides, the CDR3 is TGTGCCAGCTCGCTCGGACAGGGCTCCTATGGCTACACCTTC. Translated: CASSLGQGSYGYTF.

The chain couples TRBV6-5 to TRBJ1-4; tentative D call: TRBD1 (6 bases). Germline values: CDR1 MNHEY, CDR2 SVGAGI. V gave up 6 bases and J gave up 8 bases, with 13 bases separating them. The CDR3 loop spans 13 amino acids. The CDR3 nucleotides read TGTGCCAGCAGGAAATTCCAGGGGGAAAAACTGTTTTTT. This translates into CASRKFQGEKLFF.

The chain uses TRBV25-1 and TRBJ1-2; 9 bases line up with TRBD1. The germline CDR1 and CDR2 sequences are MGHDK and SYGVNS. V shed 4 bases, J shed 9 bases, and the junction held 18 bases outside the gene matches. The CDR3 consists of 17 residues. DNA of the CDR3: TGTGCCAGCAGTGTCCCGGGACAGGGCGCAGGAGCAGTTAGCTACACCTTC. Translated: CASSVPGQGAGAVSYTF.

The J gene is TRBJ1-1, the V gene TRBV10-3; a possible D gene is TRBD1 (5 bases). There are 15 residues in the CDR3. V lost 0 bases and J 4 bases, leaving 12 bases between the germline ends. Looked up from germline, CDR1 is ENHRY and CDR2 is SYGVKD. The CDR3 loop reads CAISESSGFPTEAFF. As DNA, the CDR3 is TGTGCCATCAGTGAGTCGTCAGGGTTTCCCACTGAAGCTTTCTTT.

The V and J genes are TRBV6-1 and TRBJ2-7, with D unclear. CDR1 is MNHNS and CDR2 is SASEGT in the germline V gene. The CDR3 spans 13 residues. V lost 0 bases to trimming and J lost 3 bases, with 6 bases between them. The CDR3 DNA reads TGTGCCAGCAGTGAAGCGAGAGGCTACGAGCAGTACTTC. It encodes CASSEARGYEQYF.

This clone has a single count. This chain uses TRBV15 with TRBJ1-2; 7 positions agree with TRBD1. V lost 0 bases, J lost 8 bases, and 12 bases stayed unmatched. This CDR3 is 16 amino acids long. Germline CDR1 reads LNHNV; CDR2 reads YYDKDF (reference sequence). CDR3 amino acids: CATSRDLAGGTRGYTF. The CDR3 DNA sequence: TGTGCCACCAGCAGAGATCTGGCAGGGGGTACACGAGGCTACACCTTC.

CDR3 nucleotides: TGTGCCAGCCGAATGACAGTTAATCAGCCCCAGCATTTT. Residues: CASRMTVNQPQHF. V and J are TRBV19 and TRBJ1-5; TRBD1 might be the D (5 bases). Germline V gene data show CDR1 as LNHDA and CDR2 as SQIVND (reference sequence). The CDR3 consists of 13 residues. V was pared by 9 bases and J by 4 bases, with 13 bases between.

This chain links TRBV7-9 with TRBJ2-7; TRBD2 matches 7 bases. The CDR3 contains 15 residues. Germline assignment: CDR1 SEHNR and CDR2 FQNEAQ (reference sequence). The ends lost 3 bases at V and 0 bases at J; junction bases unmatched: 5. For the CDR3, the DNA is TGTGCCAGCAGCTTCGGGGGGTATCGCTCCTACGAGCAGTACTTC. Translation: CASSFGGYRSYEQYF.

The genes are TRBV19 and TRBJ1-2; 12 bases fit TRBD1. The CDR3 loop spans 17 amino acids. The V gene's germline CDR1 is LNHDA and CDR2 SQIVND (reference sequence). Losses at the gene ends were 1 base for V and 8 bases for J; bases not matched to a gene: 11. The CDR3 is CASSIGPGQGARNGYTF. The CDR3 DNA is TGTGCCAGTAGTATAGGGCCGGGACAGGGGGCGAGAAACGGCTACACCTTC.

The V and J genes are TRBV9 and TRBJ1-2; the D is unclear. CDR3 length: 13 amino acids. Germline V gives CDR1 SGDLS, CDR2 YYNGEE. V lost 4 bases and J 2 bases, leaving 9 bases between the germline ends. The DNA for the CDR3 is TGTGCCAGCAGCTGGGCTGGGAACTATGGCTACACCTTC. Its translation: CASSWAGNYGYTF.

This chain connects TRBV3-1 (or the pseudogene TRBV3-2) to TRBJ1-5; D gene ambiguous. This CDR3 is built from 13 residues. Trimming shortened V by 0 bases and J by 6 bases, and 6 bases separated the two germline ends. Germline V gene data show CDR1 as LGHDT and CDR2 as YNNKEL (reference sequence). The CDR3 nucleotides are TGTGCCAGCAGCCAAGATATCGGTCAGCCCCAGCATTTT. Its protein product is CASSQDIGQPQHF.

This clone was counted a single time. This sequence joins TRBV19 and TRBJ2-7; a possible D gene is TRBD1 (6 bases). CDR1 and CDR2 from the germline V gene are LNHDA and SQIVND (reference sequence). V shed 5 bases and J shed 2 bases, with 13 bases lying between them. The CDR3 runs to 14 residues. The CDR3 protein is CASSPRQVPYEQYF. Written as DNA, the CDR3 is TGTGCCAGTAGTCCCAGACAGGTCCCCTACGAGCAGTACTTC.

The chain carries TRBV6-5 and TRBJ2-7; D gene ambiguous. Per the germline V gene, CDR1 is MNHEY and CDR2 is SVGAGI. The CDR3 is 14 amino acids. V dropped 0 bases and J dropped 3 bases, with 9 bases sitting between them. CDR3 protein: CASSYSNSNYEQYF. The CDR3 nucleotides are TGTGCCAGCAGTTACTCGAACAGTAACTACGAGCAGTACTTC.